What follows are 14 T cell receptor beta chains derived from one specimen sequenced in a study of CD8+ T cells in alopecia areata. Treatment meaning: oral pan-JAK inhibitor, 5-10 mg twice daily. RNA was isolated and reverse transcribed to cDNA, the sequencing template. Measured with immunoSEQ multiplex PCR; TCRdb has only the in-frame clones, and not every one. The sample lists 150,000 to 200,000 clones, around three fifths occurring once. Specimen: CD4+ T cells sorted from blood, collected at week 24, from a patient treated with tofacitinib. The receptor set was obtained from a human donor with alopecia areata.

This chain connects TRBV28 to TRBJ2-7; TRBD2 is a possible D gene (7 bases). Trimming took off 6 bases at V and 0 bases at J, with 21 bases between the two ends. CDR1 MDHEN and CDR2 SYDVKM come from the germline V gene. This CDR3 has 17 amino acids. CDR3 in DNA: TGTGCCAGCAGCCCCCCCCGGGGGGCACTGAGCTCCTACGAGCAGTACTTC. Translated: CASSPPRGALSSYEQYF.

This sequence joins TRBV7-2 and TRBJ1-1; no clear D. The CDR3 contains 13 residues. Trimming shortened V by 7 bases and J by 1 base, and 10 bases separated the two germline ends. Germline V gene lookup returns CDR1 SGHTA and CDR2 FQGNSA. The CDR3 region is CASTEGGNTEAFF. DNA for the CDR3: TGTGCCAGCACCGAGGGAGGGAACACTGAAGCTTTCTTT.

The chain is built from TRBV5-6 and TRBJ2-7; either TRBD1 or TRBD2 may fit D (5 bases each). The CDR3 covers 15 residues. In germline, CDR1 is SGHDT, CDR2 YYEEEE. V shed 1 base and J shed 3 bases, with 14 bases lying between them. The DNA for the CDR3 is TGTGCCAGCAGCTTGTCCGGGACGTCCCACTACGAGCAGTACTTC. This gives the protein CASSLSGTSHYEQYF.

This chain joins TRBV4-2 and TRBJ2-3; 14 bases are shared with TRBD2. V lost 2 bases and J lost 11; bases outside the gene matches: 6. The V gene's germline CDR1 is LGHNA and CDR2 YNFKEQ. The length of the CDR3 is 15 residues. The CDR3 loop reads CASSQRPGLAGVQYF. The CDR3 DNA reads TGTGCCAGCAGCCAAAGGCCGGGACTAGCGGGGGTGCAGTATTTT.

This sequence joins TRBV7-2 and TRBJ2-3, with 10 nucleotides matching TRBD2. CDR1 is SGHTA, CDR2 FQGNSA, per germline. CDR3 length equals 15 residues. J lost 1 base, V lost 4 bases, and 2 bases had no gene match. The CDR3 region has the DNA TGTGCCAGCAGCTCTAGCGGGGGCGGCACAGATACGCAGTATTTT. Translated, it gives CASSSSGGGTDTQYF.

The rearrangement links TRBV29-1 to TRBJ2-7; D is perhaps TRBD1 (6 bases). V was clipped by 6 bases and J by 4 bases, with 13 bases between them. The CDR3 is 12 residues long. Germline-derived CDR1 and CDR2 are SQVTM and ANQGSEA. The chain's CDR3 is CSVRTEDYEQYF. The CDR3 coding sequence is TGCAGCGTCAGGACAGAGGATTACGAGCAGTACTTC.

This clone was seen just once. CDR3 amino acids: CASSLFQPPYEQYF. The CDR3 DNA sequence: TGTGCCAGCAGCTTATTCCAACCACCCTACGAGCAGTACTTC. The rearrangement joins TRBV7-2 to TRBJ2-7; unclear D gene. V lost 2 bases, J lost 2 bases, and 10 bases lay in between. From germline, CDR1 is SGHTA and CDR2 FQGNSA. The CDR3 has 14 amino acids.

This rearrangement joins TRBV5-6 to TRBJ2-5, with 7 bases matching TRBD2. CDR3 length equals 16 residues. J was trimmed by 1 base and V by 2 bases; bases with no gene match: 8. Germline V lookup: CDR1 SGHDT, CDR2 YYEEEE. CDR3 bases: TGTGCCAGCAGCTTCATCCTGCCTAGCGGCCAAGAGACCCAGTACTTC. The encoded protein is CASSFILPSGQETQYF.

V and J are TRBV4-3 and TRBJ2-5; D gene uncertain. The ends were cut back, 5 bases at V and 1 base at J, with 8 bases in the middle. The CDR3 runs to 13 residues. Germline V gene data show CDR1 as LGHNA and CDR2 as YSLEER. The CDR3 is CASSTRTQETQYF. In nucleotides, the CDR3 is TGCGCCAGCAGCACACGGACCCAAGAGACCCAGTACTTC.

The chain is built from TRBV29-1 and TRBJ2-7; weak D call: TRBD1 (6 bases). With 6 bases removed from V and 0 bases from J, the gap between germline ends came to 18 bases. Germline V gene sequence: CDR1 SQVTM, CDR2 ANQGSEA. CDR3 size: 15 residues. CDR3 in DNA: TGCAGCGTGGGGGCCCTTGGGTCCAGCTCCTACGAGCAGTACTTC. Its translation is CSVGALGSSSYEQYF.

CDR3 in DNA: TGCGCCAGCAGCCAACAAAGACGCACAGATACGCAGTATTTT. As protein: CASSQQRRTDTQYF. The genes are TRBV4-3 and TRBJ2-3; D is ambiguous. The CDR3 has 14 residues. The germline CDR1 and CDR2 sequences are LGHNA and YSLEER. V lost 2 bases, J lost 1 base, and 7 bases lay in between.

This clone was seen more than once but under ten times. The J gene is TRBJ2-7, the V gene TRBV4-3; a weak D match, TRBD1 (5 bases). Trimming took 0 bases from V and 13 from J, leaving 19 bases between them. The length of the CDR3 is 14 residues. The germline gives CDR1 LGHNA, CDR2 YSLEER. The CDR3 loop reads CASSQDPGNYESYF. The CDR3 nucleotides read TGCGCCAGCAGCCAAGATCCAGGGAACTACGAGTCTTACTTC.

The chain employs TRBV30 and TRBJ2-1; perhaps TRBD1 as D (6 bases). CDR1 is GTSNPN, CDR2 SVGIG, per germline (reference sequence). Trimming cost V 4 bases and J 5 bases, with 15 bases left between them. This CDR3 is 14 amino acids long. The CDR3 reads CAWISNRDNNEQFF. CDR3 nucleotides: TGTGCCTGGATCTCCAACAGGGATAACAATGAGCAGTTCTTC.

The chain is built from TRBV19 and TRBJ1-5; 7 bases match TRBD1. The CDR3 runs 14 residues. J lost 3 bases, V lost 4 bases, and 3 bases had no gene match. From germline, CDR1 is LNHDA and CDR2 SQIVND (reference sequence). In DNA, the CDR3 is TGTGCCAGTAGTACGACAGGGCCCAATCAGCCCCAGCATTTT. It encodes CASSTTGPNQPQHF.